The source of this T cell receptor (beta chain) is a study of T-cell reconstitution after alpha-beta-depleted transplantation in children. Unique molecular identifiers were incorporated during preparation of the TCRbeta library. Using its own MiXCR run on the PCR reads, TCRdb lists one record per CDR3 protein. The sample shows some 590,000 distinct CDR3 sequences, over 9.5% of them seen only once. V was clipped by 6 bases and J by 4 bases; unmatched bases: 19. The CDR3 has 18 residues. The germline V gene has CDR1 MNHEY and CDR2 SMNVEV (reference sequence). The sequence came from a human donor who donated a stem cell graft to a child with acute myeloid leukemia. This sequence joins TRBV27 and TRBJ2-3; TRBD2 agrees at 7 bases. Sequencing used PBMCs from the stem cell graft donor, obtained from the stem cell graft. The CDR3 is CASRDRFLAVPKADTQYF. CDR3 nucleotide sequence: TGTGCCAGCAGAGACCGGTTCCTAGCGGTCCCTAAAGCAGATACGCAGTATTTT.